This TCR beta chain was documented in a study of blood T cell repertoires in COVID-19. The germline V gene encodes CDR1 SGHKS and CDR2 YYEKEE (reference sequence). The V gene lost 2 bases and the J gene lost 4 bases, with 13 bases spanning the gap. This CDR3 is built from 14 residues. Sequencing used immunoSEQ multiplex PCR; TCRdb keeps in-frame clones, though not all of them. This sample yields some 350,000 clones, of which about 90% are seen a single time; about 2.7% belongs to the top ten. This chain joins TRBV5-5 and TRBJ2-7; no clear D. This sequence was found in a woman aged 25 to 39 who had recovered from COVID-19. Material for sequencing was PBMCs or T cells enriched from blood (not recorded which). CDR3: CASSFSRGFYEQYF. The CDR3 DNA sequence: TGTGCCAGCAGCTTCTCCAGAGGATTTTACGAGCAGTACTTC.